This TCR beta chain was documented in a study of Ad26.COV2.S vaccination and SARS-CoV-2 variants. At the level of the study: In the study, Ad26.COV2.S was injected intramuscularly once, or twice 56 days apart.

V was cut by 5 bases and J by 5 bases, with 13 bases left in between. The CDR3 covers 14 residues. Germline CDR1 and CDR2: MNHEY and SVGEGT. Details on this clone: Its target is unknown.

As to treatment: approximately 18 received Ad26.COV2.S at low or high dose, single or two shots; about 5 received placebo; per-sample allocation not given. All samples were drawn on day 63, counting from the first vaccine or placebo injection. In the vaccine, an Ad26 vector expressed the SARS-CoV-2 spike of the Wuhan strain. Here immunoSEQ multiplex PCR was the method, and the copy in TCRdb shows in-frame clones only, minus some. The sample holds about 370,000 clones, about 85% seen once. General study points: Measurement of non-spike TCR breadth gave similar results in vaccine and placebo recipients.

This sample comprised peripheral blood, obtained in a trial of Ad26.COV2.S vaccine versus placebo. The sequence derives from a person between 18 and 65 years old who received the Ad26.COV2.S COVID-19 vaccine or a placebo. The chain recombines TRBV6-2 or TRBV6-3 with TRBJ2-4; TRBD2 might be the D (6 bases). DNA of the CDR3: TGTGCCAGCAGTCCCCATAGCGGTCAAAACATTCAGTACTTC. Protein product: CASSPHSGQNIQYF.